This TCR beta chain was observed in a study of T cell responses to AZD1222 COVID-19 vaccine. Assay used: immunoSEQ multiplex PCR; TCRdb lists only in-frame clones, some missing. The table lists around 170,000 clones, under 95% of them singletons. The V gene lost 9 bases and the J gene lost 3 bases, with 8 bases spanning the gap. The CDR3 sequence is 11 residues long. Germline CDR1 SNHLY, CDR2 FYNNEI. V usage is TRBV2 and J usage is TRBJ2-5; D perhaps matches TRBD2 (6 bases). Sample: peripheral blood, taken on day 0 of AZD1222 vaccination. The TCR originated in an adult in good health. DNA of the CDR3: TGTGCCAGACAGCGGGAAGAGACCCAGTACTTC. Its protein is CARQREETQYF.